This T cell receptor beta chain was identified during a study of cytomegalovirus exposure and HLA in healthy donors. Findings and limits, study-wide: Another analysis was done later, and it associated fewer than 20,000 TCR beta sequences with HLA alleles at 0.05 false discovery rate. In an earlier analysis, in several hundred donors, most V segments appeared productive either ~90% or ~30% of the time. The study labeled under 200 TCR beta chains cytomegalovirus-associated.

The PCR ran on 60 Vbeta and 13 Jbeta primers. The protocol was immunoSEQ multiplex PCR, while the TCRdb copy is restricted to in-frame clones and leaves out a portion. The data contain about 110,000 clones, less than 85% of them seen just once; the ten biggest clones take up about an eighth. Germline CDR1 MDHEN, CDR2 SYDVKM. Losses at the gene ends were 6 bases for V and 3 bases for J; bases not matched to a gene: 10. This CDR3 region has 15 residues. Worth noting for this clone: What it recognizes is unknown.

Participants comprised healthy donors of bone marrow. Sequenced material: PBMCs. The receptor comes from a man under 40 in good health and CMV-seropositive. This rearrangement joins TRBV28 to TRBJ2-7; 8 positions agree with TRBD2. The CDR3 DNA sequence: TGTGCCAGCAGCCGGCCTAGCGGGTTTTACTACGAGCAGTACTTC. As protein: CASSRPSGFYYEQYF.